This record concerns one T cell receptor (beta chain) sequence. This entry is derived from a study of response to subunit inactivated influenza vaccine. The germline gives CDR1 LGHNA, CDR2 YSLEER. V was cut by 0 bases and J by 7 bases, with 15 bases left in between. The CDR3 spans 16 residues. In TCRdb, the RT-PCR reads were re-called with MiXCR into one record per CDR3 protein. The sample holds 530,000 or so distinct CDR3 sequences, 12% seen once. This TCR was sampled from a man aged 50 to 60 who received an inactivated influenza vaccine. The chain combines TRBV4-3 with TRBJ1-4; possible D gene TRBD1, 6 bases. The material was PBMCs from blood, obtained on the day of vaccination. This chain's CDR3 is CASSQDQGSWGEKLFF. CDR3 nucleotides: TGCGCCAGCAGCCAAGATCAGGGGAGTTGGGGTGAAAAACTGTTTTTT.